This entry concerns a single T cell receptor beta chain. The data are from a study of T cell responses to AZD1222 COVID-19 vaccine. Here immunoSEQ multiplex PCR was the method, and the copy in TCRdb shows in-frame clones only, minus some. The sample contains 95,000 to 150,000 clones, roughly 90% of which appear only once. Second-dose schedules of about 4 or about 12 weeks were combined. Germline V gene data show CDR1 as SGHDN and CDR2 as FVKESK. This CDR3 is 11 amino acids long. V was shortened by 1 base and J by 13 bases, with 10 bases between the two germline ends. The receptor comes from an adult who received the AZD1222 COVID-19 vaccine. The chain links TRBV14 to TRBJ1-2, with unresolved D. The sample was peripheral blood, taken 28 days after the second AZD1222 dose. CDR3 protein: CASSQGRVFTF. CDR3 DNA: TGTGCCAGCAGCCAAGGGAGGGTTTTCACCTTC.